These T cell receptor beta chains were read from a single sample in a study of human T cells and chemical hapten exposure. TCRdb reanalysed the RACE reads using MiXCR and keeps one entry per CDR3 protein. Of about 90,000 distinct CDR3 sequences in the sample, roughly 10% were seen once. The input for sequencing was whole blood, taken in connection with sensitization to the hapten diphenylcyclopropenone (DPC). These receptors were taken from a woman under 40 with alopecia areata. Some clones in this sample may be carry-over from other donors' samples. CDR3s include the opening cysteine and the closing phenylalanine or tryptophan. A D gene is named only where the DNA matches it firmly. Where a row states a size, it is once, few, many or the class of an expanded clone; other rows omit it.

d_gene: NA
abundance: few
v_gene: TRBV4-1
j_gene: TRBJ2-2
CDR3aa: CASSQRDWNTGELFF

d_gene: NA
abundance: many
v_gene: TRBV7-2
j_gene: TRBJ2-5
CDR3aa: CASSSSLGETQYF

d_gene: NA
abundance: many
v_gene: TRBV24-1
j_gene: TRBJ2-3
CDR3aa: CATSAETGNTDTQYF

d_gene: NA
abundance: many
v_gene: TRBV4-1
j_gene: TRBJ1-4
CDR3aa: CASSQVEQGGFEKLFF

d_gene: NA
abundance: many
v_gene: TRBV5-1
j_gene: TRBJ1-2
CDR3aa: CASSLNTDYGYTF

d_gene: TRBD2
abundance: few
v_gene: TRBV9
j_gene: TRBJ2-5
CDR3aa: CASSVLAGTSAETQYF

d_gene: NA
abundance: many
v_gene: TRBV11-2
j_gene: TRBJ2-5
CDR3aa: CASSYRAGQYF

d_gene: TRBD1
abundance: NA
v_gene: TRBV7-2
j_gene: TRBJ2-6
CDR3aa: CASRQTGLPGANVLTF

d_gene: TRBD1
abundance: few
v_gene: TRBV12-5
j_gene: TRBJ1-2
CDR3aa: CASGQGAFGYTF

d_gene: NA
abundance: NA
v_gene: TRBV6-2/TRBV6-3
j_gene: TRBJ2-3
CDR3aa: CASRTGPHGGDTQYF

d_gene: NA
abundance: few
v_gene: TRBV18
j_gene: TRBJ2-6
CDR3aa: CASSVTVLSSGANVLTF

d_gene: NA
abundance: NA
v_gene: TRBV7-2
j_gene: TRBJ1-4
CDR3aa: CASSFAGVGEKLFF

d_gene: NA
abundance: NA
v_gene: TRBV28
j_gene: TRBJ2-5
CDR3aa: CASSSNLETQYF

d_gene: TRBD1
abundance: few
v_gene: TRBV7-8
j_gene: TRBJ1-2
CDR3aa: CASSPARGQTSNYGYTF

d_gene: TRBD1
abundance: NA
v_gene: TRBV12-3/TRBV12-4
j_gene: TRBJ2-2
CDR3aa: CASNPGTGKTGELFF

d_gene: NA
abundance: few
v_gene: TRBV27
j_gene: TRBJ2-7
CDR3aa: CASREDGPYEQYF

d_gene: TRBD1
abundance: many
v_gene: TRBV28
j_gene: TRBJ1-5
CDR3aa: CASRTWTGEFQPQHF

d_gene: NA
abundance: many
v_gene: TRBV2
j_gene: TRBJ2-3
CDR3aa: CASSARQTTDTQYF

d_gene: TRBD2
abundance: NA
v_gene: TRBV7-2
j_gene: TRBJ2-7
CDR3aa: CASSSSGPTYEQYF

d_gene: NA
abundance: few
v_gene: TRBV28
j_gene: TRBJ2-5
CDR3aa: CASSPVGQGWGLQETQYF

d_gene: NA
abundance: NA
v_gene: TRBV6-6
j_gene: TRBJ2-1
CDR3aa: CASRPQAGAPGGEQFF

d_gene: NA
abundance: many
v_gene: TRBV6-5
j_gene: TRBJ2-3
CDR3aa: CASMAGGKTDTQYF

d_gene: TRBD2
abundance: many
v_gene: TRBV7-8
j_gene: TRBJ2-7
CDR3aa: CASSLEGRGRGKAASSYEQYF

d_gene: NA
abundance: many
v_gene: TRBV5-1
j_gene: TRBJ2-6
CDR3aa: CASSSLGANVLTF

d_gene: TRBD1
abundance: medium-sized
v_gene: TRBV12-3/TRBV12-4
j_gene: TRBJ2-5
CDR3aa: CASRRTGEETQYF

d_gene: NA
abundance: NA
v_gene: TRBV30
j_gene: TRBJ2-7
CDR3aa: CAWSPNMNEQYF

d_gene: TRBD1
abundance: once
v_gene: TRBV29-1
j_gene: TRBJ1-3
CDR3aa: CSVQGASGNTIYF

d_gene: NA
abundance: many
v_gene: TRBV28
j_gene: TRBJ2-3
CDR3aa: CASSLIGSRHTQYF

d_gene: NA
abundance: NA
v_gene: TRBV20-1
j_gene: TRBJ2-1
CDR3aa: CSAPHASSYNEQFF

d_gene: TRBD1
abundance: few
v_gene: TRBV20-1
j_gene: TRBJ1-5
CDR3aa: CSAYSTGGNQPQHF

d_gene: NA
abundance: once
v_gene: TRBV3-1
j_gene: TRBJ1-1
CDR3aa: CASSQVWGEMNTEAFF

d_gene: NA
abundance: few
v_gene: TRBV11-3
j_gene: TRBJ2-1
CDR3aa: CASSLDPGNNEQFF

d_gene: NA
abundance: NA
v_gene: TRBV11-2
j_gene: TRBJ2-3
CDR3aa: CASSFTGVGTDTQYF

d_gene: NA
abundance: NA
v_gene: TRBV3-1
j_gene: TRBJ2-1
CDR3aa: CASSQDRGGEYNEQFF

d_gene: TRBD1
abundance: many
v_gene: TRBV6-6
j_gene: TRBJ2-7
CDR3aa: CASSSPPGQGQYEQYF

d_gene: TRBD2
abundance: many
v_gene: TRBV29-1
j_gene: TRBJ2-1
CDR3aa: CSVKSTSGRYNEQFF

d_gene: TRBD1
abundance: many
v_gene: TRBV7-6
j_gene: TRBJ2-3
CDR3aa: CASSPRDRLTDTQYF

d_gene: TRBD1
abundance: many
v_gene: TRBV4-1
j_gene: TRBJ2-7
CDR3aa: CASSPGQAYEQYF

d_gene: NA
abundance: NA
v_gene: TRBV7-2
j_gene: TRBJ2-3
CDR3aa: CASSTGRGSTDTQYF

d_gene: TRBD2
abundance: NA
v_gene: TRBV14
j_gene: TRBJ2-1
CDR3aa: CASKPSGGGNEQFF

d_gene: NA
abundance: NA
v_gene: TRBV4-1
j_gene: TRBJ1-1
CDR3aa: CASSPSAGISTEAFF

d_gene: TRBD2
abundance: many
v_gene: TRBV10-3
j_gene: TRBJ2-3
CDR3aa: CAISENLAGGPTDTQYF

d_gene: TRBD2
abundance: many
v_gene: TRBV7-9
j_gene: TRBJ2-5
CDR3aa: CASSTRNLRGDQETQYF

d_gene: TRBD1
abundance: many
v_gene: TRBV20-1
j_gene: TRBJ1-3
CDR3aa: CSAGDRGSGNTIYF

d_gene: NA
abundance: few
v_gene: TRBV6-2/TRBV6-3
j_gene: TRBJ2-2
CDR3aa: CASIASNTGELFF

d_gene: NA
abundance: NA
v_gene: TRBV3-1
j_gene: TRBJ2-1
CDR3aa: CASTTRSLGEQFF

d_gene: TRBD1
abundance: many
v_gene: TRBV9
j_gene: TRBJ2-7
CDR3aa: CASSPGTGQHYEQYF

d_gene: TRBD2
abundance: many
v_gene: TRBV7-3
j_gene: TRBJ2-7
CDR3aa: CASSLGSSGTYEQYF

d_gene: NA
abundance: few
v_gene: TRBV6-2/TRBV6-3
j_gene: TRBJ2-3
CDR3aa: CASSFSLTGDTQYF

d_gene: NA
abundance: many
v_gene: TRBV29-1
j_gene: TRBJ2-3
CDR3aa: CSVEETVSDTQYF

d_gene: TRBD2
abundance: NA
v_gene: TRBV7-9
j_gene: TRBJ2-7
CDR3aa: CASSSPSGSPHEQYF

d_gene: TRBD2
abundance: many
v_gene: TRBV7-2
j_gene: TRBJ2-5
CDR3aa: CASSWTSGFEAQYF

d_gene: NA
abundance: many
v_gene: TRBV10-2
j_gene: TRBJ1-2
CDR3aa: CASSETGKTYGYTF

d_gene: NA
abundance: many
v_gene: TRBV20-1
j_gene: TRBJ2-5
CDR3aa: CSARGRGSQETQYF

d_gene: NA
abundance: many
v_gene: TRBV4-2
j_gene: TRBJ2-2
CDR3aa: CASSQATQGPGELFF

d_gene: TRBD2
abundance: many
v_gene: TRBV5-1
j_gene: TRBJ2-1
CDR3aa: CASSLGTGTRGYNEQFF

d_gene: TRBD1
abundance: many
v_gene: TRBV10-2
j_gene: TRBJ1-2
CDR3aa: CASRGTGAYGYTF

d_gene: NA
abundance: many
v_gene: TRBV24-1
j_gene: TRBJ2-3
CDR3aa: CATSDFAGSTDTQYF

d_gene: TRBD1
abundance: many
v_gene: TRBV28
j_gene: TRBJ2-1
CDR3aa: CASRDPGQGAIEQFF